The rows below give T cell receptor beta chains drawn from one sample of a study of blood T cells in healthy people across ages. Via MiXCR, TCRdb re-called the 5' RACE reads, giving one row per CDR3 protein. Among roughly 800,000 distinct CDR3 sequences, approximately 35% were seen once, and the ten largest hold around 13%. The sample taken for sequencing was blood. These receptors were collected from a young man in good health. Each CDR3 is given without its conserved first and last residue.

v_call cdr3_aa
TRBV6-5 ASSKTSGGSNEQF
TRBV28 ASSLAGQGGRMNTEAF
TRBV2 ASRTGLTRNIQY
TRBV12-5 ASGLVPGIDTQY
TRBV27 ASSFRHRTTDTQY
TRBV7-2 ASSLFTHTDTQY
TRBV29-1 SAGRDRDYNEQY
TRBV6-5 ASSYARGVSDTQY
TRBV28 ASSASTSGIGEQY
TRBV4-1 ASSQDPRDYGYT
TRBV14 ASSQDGRPTDTQY
TRBV20-1 SATTDPYGYT
TRBV6-2/TRBV6-3 ASSYSSRALAKNIQY
TRBV12-3/TRBV12-4 ASSLGLAGVHNEQF
TRBV21-1 ASSKRGQGGTEAF
TRBV20-1 SAGIDRVSYEQY
TRBV27 ASSRGHMNTEAF
TRBV5-1 ASSLEISATNEKLF
TRBV4-2 ASSHLTFQETQY
TRBV7-2 ASSLLGARNTEAF
TRBV12-3/TRBV12-4 ASREGDQPQH
TRBV12-3/TRBV12-4 ASSDNPRRATNEKLF
TRBV4-1 ASSPGARGQLSEKLF
TRBV12-3/TRBV12-4 ASSFHRNSPLH
TRBV7-2 ASSRAPYEDQY
TRBV6-5 ASSYGRDRGVPETQY
TRBV20-1 SARVGVDEQY
TRBV12-3/TRBV12-4 ASIKTTANYGYT
TRBV7-9 ASSLDGLNQPQH
TRBV20-1 SASRGPNQPQH
TRBV5-1 ASRSAGIPYNEQY
TRBV13 ASSAVRDRGVADTQY
TRBV12-3/TRBV12-4 ASSFWDSGANVLT
TRBV12-3/TRBV12-4 ASSSTGAATDTQY
TRBV4-2 ASSQRSDSVNEQY
TRBV4-1 ASSQKENRDNEKLF
TRBV6-2/TRBV6-3 ASSQPSGDNGDEQY
TRBV18 AGSSGPDETQY
TRBV20-1 SARAGTGKGGANVLT
TRBV5-1 ASNPWSRGNNEQF
TRBV28 ASLPSGWGELF
TRBV5-1 ASSLDAPKDEQY
TRBV27 ASSLTTLNTGELF
TRBV29-1 SAVDFRYEQY
TRBV4-1 ASSQDIAGGEETQY